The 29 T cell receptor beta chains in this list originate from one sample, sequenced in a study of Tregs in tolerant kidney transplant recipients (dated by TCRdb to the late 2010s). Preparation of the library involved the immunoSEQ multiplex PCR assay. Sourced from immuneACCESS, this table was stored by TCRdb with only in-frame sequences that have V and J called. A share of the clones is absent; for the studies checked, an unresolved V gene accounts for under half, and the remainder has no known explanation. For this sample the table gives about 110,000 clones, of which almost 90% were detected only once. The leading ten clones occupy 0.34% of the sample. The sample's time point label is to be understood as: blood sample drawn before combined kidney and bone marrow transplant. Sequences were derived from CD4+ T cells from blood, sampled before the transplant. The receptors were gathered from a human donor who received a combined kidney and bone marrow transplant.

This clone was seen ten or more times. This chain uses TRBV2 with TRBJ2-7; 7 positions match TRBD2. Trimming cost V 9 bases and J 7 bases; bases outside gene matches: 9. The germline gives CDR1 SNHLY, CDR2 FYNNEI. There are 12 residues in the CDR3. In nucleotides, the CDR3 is TGTGCCAGGGGGACTACCAAGGGGGAGCAGTACTTC. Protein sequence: CARGTTKGEQYF.

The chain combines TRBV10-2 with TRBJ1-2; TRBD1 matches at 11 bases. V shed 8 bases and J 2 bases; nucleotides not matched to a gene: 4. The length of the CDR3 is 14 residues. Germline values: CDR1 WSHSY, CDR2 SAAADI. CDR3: CASAGTGGNYGYTF. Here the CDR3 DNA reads TGCGCCAGCGCCGGGACAGGGGGAAACTATGGCTACACCTTC.

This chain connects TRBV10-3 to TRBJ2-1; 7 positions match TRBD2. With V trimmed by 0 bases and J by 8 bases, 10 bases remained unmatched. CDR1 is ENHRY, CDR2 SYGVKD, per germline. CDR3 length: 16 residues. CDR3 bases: TGTGCCATCAGTGAGTCGCCCCAGGCGGGGGTGCATGAGCAGTTCTTC. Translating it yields CAISESPQAGVHEQFF.

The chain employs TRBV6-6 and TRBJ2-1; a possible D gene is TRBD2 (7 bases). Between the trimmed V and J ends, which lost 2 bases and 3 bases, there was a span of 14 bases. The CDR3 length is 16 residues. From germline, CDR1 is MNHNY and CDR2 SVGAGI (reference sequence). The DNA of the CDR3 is TGTGCCAGCAGTTACGCTGGAGGGGGGGACTACAATGAGCAGTTCTTC. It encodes CASSYAGGGDYNEQFF.

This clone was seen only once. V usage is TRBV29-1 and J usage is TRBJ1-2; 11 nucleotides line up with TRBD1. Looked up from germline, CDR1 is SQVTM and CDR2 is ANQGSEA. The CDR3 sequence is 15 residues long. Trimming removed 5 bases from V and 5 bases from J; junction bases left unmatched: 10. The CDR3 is CSVLGQGAPWYGYTF. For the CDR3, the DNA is TGCAGCGTTCTTGGACAGGGGGCTCCATGGTATGGCTACACCTTC.

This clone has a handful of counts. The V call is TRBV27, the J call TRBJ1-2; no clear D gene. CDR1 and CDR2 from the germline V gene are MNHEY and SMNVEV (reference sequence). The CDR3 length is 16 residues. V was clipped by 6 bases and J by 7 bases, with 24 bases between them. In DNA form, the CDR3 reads TGTGCCAGCAGCTCCGATGGAGGGAGGATGTCAAGTGGCTACACCTTC. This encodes CASSSDGGRMSSGYTF.

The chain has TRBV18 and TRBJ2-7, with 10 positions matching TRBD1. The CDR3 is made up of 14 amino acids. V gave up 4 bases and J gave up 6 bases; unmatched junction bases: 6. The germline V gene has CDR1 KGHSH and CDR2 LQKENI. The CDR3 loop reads CASSRGQGLGEQYF. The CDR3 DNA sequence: TGTGCCAGCTCACGGGGACAGGGGTTGGGCGAGCAGTACTTC.

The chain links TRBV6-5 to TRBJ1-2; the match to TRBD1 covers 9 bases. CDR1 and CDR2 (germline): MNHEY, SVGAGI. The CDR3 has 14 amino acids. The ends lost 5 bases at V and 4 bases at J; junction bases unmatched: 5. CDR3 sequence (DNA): TGTGCCAGCAGTCCGACAGGGGGTCCCTATGGCTACACCTTC. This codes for CASSPTGGPYGYTF.

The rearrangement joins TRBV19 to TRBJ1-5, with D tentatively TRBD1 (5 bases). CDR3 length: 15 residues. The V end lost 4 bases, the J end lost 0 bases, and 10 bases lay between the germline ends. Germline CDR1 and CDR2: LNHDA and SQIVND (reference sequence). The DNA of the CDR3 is TGTGCCAGTAGTAAGGGACTCAATAGCAATCAGCCCCAGCATTTT. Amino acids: CASSKGLNSNQPQHF.

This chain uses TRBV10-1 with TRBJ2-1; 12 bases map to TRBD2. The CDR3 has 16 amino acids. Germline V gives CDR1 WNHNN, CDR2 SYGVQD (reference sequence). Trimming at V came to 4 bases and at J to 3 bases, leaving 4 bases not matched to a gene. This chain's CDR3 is CASSVGTSGFYNEQFF. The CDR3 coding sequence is TGCGCCAGCAGTGTGGGGACTAGCGGGTTCTACAATGAGCAGTTCTTC.

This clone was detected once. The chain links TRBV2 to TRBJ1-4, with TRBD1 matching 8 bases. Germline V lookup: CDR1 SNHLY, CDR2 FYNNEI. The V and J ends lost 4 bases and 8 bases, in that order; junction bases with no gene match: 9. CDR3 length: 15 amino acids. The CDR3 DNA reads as TGTGCCAGCAGTGCAGGGGGCGCATCGGAAGAAAAACTGTTTTTT. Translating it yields CASSAGGASEEKLFF.

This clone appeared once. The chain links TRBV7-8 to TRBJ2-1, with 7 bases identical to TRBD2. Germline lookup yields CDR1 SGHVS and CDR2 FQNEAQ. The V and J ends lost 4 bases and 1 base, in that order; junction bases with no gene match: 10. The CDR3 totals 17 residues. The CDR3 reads CASSYVPWEGSYNEQFF. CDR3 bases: TGTGCCAGCAGCTACGTACCTTGGGAGGGGTCCTACAATGAGCAGTTCTTC.

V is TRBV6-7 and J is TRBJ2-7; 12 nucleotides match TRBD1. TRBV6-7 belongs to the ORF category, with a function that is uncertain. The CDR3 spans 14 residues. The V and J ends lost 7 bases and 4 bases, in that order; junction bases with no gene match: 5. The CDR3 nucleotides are TGTGCCAGCACCACGGGACAGGGGGCGTACGAGCAGTACTTC. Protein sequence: CASTTGQGAYEQYF.

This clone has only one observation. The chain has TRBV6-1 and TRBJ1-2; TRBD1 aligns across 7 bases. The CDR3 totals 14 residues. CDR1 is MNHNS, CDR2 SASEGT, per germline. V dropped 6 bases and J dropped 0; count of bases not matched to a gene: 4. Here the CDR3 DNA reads TGTGCCAGCAGCGGCCAGGGGGCTAACTATGGCTACACCTTC. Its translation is CASSGQGANYGYTF.

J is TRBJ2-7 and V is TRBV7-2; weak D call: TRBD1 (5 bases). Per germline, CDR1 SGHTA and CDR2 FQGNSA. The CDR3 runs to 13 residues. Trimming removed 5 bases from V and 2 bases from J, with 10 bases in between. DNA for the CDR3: TGTGCCAGCAGCCAAGGGGCCGCCTACGAGCAGTACTTC. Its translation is CASSQGAAYEQYF.

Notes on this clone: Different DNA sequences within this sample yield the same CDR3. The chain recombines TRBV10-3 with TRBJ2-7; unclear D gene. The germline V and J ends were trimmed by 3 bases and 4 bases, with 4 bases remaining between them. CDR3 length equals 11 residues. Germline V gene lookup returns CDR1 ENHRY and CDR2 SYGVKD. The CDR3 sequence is CAISDGYEQYF. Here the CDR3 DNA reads TGTGCCATCAGTGACGGGTACGAGCAGTACTTC.

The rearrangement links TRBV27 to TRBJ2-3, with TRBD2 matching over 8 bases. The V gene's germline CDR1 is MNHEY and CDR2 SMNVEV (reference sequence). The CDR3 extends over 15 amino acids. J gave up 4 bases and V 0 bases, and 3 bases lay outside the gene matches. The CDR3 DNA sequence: TGTGCCAGCAGTTTATCCGGGGGGGCCCCAGATACGCAGTATTTT. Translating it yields CASSLSGGAPDTQYF.

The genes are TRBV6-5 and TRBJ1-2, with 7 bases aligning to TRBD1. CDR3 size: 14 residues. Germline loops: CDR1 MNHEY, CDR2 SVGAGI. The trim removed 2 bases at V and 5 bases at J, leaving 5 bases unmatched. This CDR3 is CASSYPDRLYGYTF. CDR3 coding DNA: TGTGCCAGCAGTTACCCGGACAGGCTTTATGGCTACACCTTC.

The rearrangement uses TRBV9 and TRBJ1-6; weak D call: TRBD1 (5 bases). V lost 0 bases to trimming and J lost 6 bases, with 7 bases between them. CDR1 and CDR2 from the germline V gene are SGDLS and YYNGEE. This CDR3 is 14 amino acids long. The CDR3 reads CASSVAGFNSPLHF. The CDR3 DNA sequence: TGTGCCAGCAGCGTAGCAGGGTTTAATTCACCCCTCCACTTT.

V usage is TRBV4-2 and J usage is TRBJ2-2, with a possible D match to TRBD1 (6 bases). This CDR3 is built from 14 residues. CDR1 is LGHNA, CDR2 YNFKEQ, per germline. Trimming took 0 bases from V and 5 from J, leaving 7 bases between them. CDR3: CASSQDQGTGELFF. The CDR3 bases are TGTGCCAGCAGCCAAGATCAGGGGACCGGGGAGCTGTTTTTT.

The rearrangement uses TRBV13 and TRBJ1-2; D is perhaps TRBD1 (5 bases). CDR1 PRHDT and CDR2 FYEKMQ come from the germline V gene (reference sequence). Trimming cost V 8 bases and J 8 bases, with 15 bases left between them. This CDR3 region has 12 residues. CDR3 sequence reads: CASSTRRGGYTF. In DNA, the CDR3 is TGTGCCAGCTCCACAAGGCGGGGGGGCTACACCTTC.

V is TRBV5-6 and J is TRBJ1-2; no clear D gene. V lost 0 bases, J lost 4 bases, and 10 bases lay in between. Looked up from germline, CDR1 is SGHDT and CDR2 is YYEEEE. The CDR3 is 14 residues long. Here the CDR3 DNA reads TGTGCCAGCAGCTTGGGACTGGGAGGCTATGGCTACACCTTC. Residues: CASSLGLGGYGYTF.

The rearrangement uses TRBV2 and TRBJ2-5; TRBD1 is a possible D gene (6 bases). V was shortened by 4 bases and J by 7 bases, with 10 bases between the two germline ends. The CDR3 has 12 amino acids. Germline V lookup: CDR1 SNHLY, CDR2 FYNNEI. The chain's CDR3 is CASSADSTTQYF. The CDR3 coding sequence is TGTGCCAGCAGTGCGGACAGTACGACCCAGTACTTC. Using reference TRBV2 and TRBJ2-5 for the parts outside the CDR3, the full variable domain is EPEVTQTPSHQVTQMGQEVILRCVPISNHLYFYWYRQILGQKVEFLVSFYNNEISEKSEIFDDQFSVERPDGSNFTLKIRSTKLEDSAMYFCASSADSTTQYFGPGTRLLVL.

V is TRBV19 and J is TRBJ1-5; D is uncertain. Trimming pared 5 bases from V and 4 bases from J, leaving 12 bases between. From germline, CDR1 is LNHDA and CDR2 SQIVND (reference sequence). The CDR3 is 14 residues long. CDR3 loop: CASSGLLGNQPQHF. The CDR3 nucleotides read TGTGCCAGTAGTGGATTACTAGGAAATCAGCCCCAGCATTTT.

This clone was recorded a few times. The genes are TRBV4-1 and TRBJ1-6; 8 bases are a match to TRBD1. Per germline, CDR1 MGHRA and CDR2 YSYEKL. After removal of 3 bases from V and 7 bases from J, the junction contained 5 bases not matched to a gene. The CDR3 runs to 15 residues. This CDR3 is CASSQDRVGNSPLHF. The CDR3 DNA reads TGCGCCAGCAGCCAGGACAGGGTGGGGAATTCACCCCTCCACTTT.

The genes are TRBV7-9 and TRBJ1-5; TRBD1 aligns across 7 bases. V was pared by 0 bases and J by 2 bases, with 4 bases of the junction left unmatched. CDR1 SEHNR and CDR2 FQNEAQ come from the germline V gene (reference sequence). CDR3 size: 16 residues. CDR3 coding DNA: TGTGCCAGCAGCTTAGCCGGACAGGCCCGCAATCAGCCCCAGCATTTT. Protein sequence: CASSLAGQARNQPQHF.

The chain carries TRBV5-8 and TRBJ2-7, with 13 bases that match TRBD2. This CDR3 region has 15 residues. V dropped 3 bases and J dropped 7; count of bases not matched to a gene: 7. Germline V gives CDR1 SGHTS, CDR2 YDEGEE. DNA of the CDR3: TGTGCCAGCAGCTCGGGACTAGCGGGATCTGAGGAGCAGTACTTC. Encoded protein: CASSSGLAGSEEQYF.

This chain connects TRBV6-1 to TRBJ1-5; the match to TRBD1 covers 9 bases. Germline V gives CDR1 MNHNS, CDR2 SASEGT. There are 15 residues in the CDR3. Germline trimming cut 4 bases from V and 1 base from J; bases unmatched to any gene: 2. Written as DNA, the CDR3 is TGTGCCAGCAGTGGACAGGGGGGGAGCAATCAGCCCCAGCATTTT. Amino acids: CASSGQGGSNQPQHF.

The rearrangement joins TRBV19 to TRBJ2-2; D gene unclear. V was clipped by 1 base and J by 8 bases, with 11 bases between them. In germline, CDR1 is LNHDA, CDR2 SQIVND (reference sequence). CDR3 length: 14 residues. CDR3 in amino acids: CASSIANGWGELFF. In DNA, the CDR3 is TGTGCCAGTAGTATAGCGAACGGTTGGGGGGAGCTGTTTTTT. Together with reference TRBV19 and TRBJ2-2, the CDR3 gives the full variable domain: DGGITQSPKYLFRKEGQNVTLSCEQNLNHDAMYWYRQDPGQGLRLIYYSQIVNDFQKGDIAEGYSVSREKKESFPLTVTSAQKNPTAFYLCASSIANGWGELFFGEGSRLTVL.